The text below deals with one T cell receptor (beta chain). Its antigen specificity is not known. Base qualities are not recorded, but no much larger clone differs from it by a single base. Receptor libraries were prepared by the immunoSEQ multiplex PCR assay. Rearranged TCR beta chain sequences were amplified using the hsTCRB Kit according to the manufacturer's protocol. TCRB libraries were sequenced on an Illumina MiSeq. The paper's data handling went like this. The proprietary platform of the kit vendor was used for demultiplexing, trimming and gene mapping. The table was pulled from immuneACCESS by TCRdb, which kept in-frame rearrangements only. Such tables lose some clones; where checked, under half of the loss comes from unresolved V genes, and the rest has no known cause. Clone size and the V and J calls come from that table; the DNA yielded D and trimming. This sample comprises around 40,000 clones, approximately 85% of them detected only once. The ten largest clones capture approximately 1.7% of the sample.

The junction shows trimming of 0 bases on V and 10 bases on J, plus 15 bases between the germline ends. CDR1 and CDR2 are drawn from the germline V gene: MGHRA, YSYEKL. The CDR3 has 14 amino acids, counting the end cysteine and phenylalanine. Only CDR3 DNA remains: 42 bases, in frame from the first base. The source of the sample is a study of a mutant IDH1 vaccine in newly diagnosed glioma (TCRdb year 2021). Some background on the complete study: Patients received eight vaccinations in weeks 1, 3, 5, 7, 11, 15, 19 and 23, corresponding to visits V03 through V10. Vaccination started 4-6 weeks after radiotherapy alone, or was given together with temozolomide cycles in the groups whose treatment included chemotherapy. Of the roughly 31 treated patients, about 60% were male and around 40% were female, and the mean age was approximately 37 years. Prior to enrollment, standard therapy consisting of radiotherapy alone, temozolomide alone, or radiochemotherapy with temozolomide had been administered to patients, with the combination being received by most patients. Peripheral blood was drawn at six visits: V03 (baseline), V05, V07, V10, V12 and V13. Longitudinal TCRB deep sequencing was performed for some 25 treated patients wherever samples were available for exploratory analyses. What the authors observed across the whole study: The authors stated that sample limitations prevented analyses of patient blood samples from being reproduced. Selection of PBMC samples for TCRB deep sequencing was based on availability. Immune responses induced by the vaccine were seen in more than 85% of patients across multiple MHC alleles. No apparent relationship was observed between pseudoprogression and alterations in the top peripheral T cell clonotypes detected by TCRB sequencing.

The time point tag for this specimen amounts to: week 5, during vaccination. Each vaccine dose was 300 ug of a 20-mer mutant IDH1 peptide in Montanide, given subcutaneously with topical imiquimod. Donors had newly diagnosed WHO grade 3 or 4 IDH1-mutant astrocytomas with loss of nuclear ATRX. The samples were drawn from NOA16, a multicentre, single-arm, open-label phase I trial in Germany that tested a mutant IDH1 peptide vaccine in humans for the first time. The DNeasy Blood and Tissue Kit was used to extract genomic DNA from EDTA blood for TCRB sequencing. Rearrangement joined TRBV4-1 to TRBJ1-1; TRBD1 is possibly the D segment (5 matching bases). Sequencing was performed on PBMCs, taken from a glioma patient whose treatment included an IDH1 peptide vaccine. The TCR was taken from a man between 40 and 49 years old with glioma. The CDR3 sequence is CASSQDGGVARAFF. The bases read TGCGCCAGCAGCCAAGATGGAGGGGTGGCACGAGCTTTCTTT.